The clone carrying this T cell receptor (beta chain) was seen repeatedly, ten times or more. Original processing methods: The number of TCRs in each sample had a median of approximately 95,000 and spanned roughly 23,224 to 700,000. One entry per CDR3 protein, called by TCRdb with MiXCR from the 5' RACE reads. The V and J calls, along with clone size, are taken from TCRdb and not from the paper's own processing. The sample contains roughly 81,000 distinct CDR3 sequences, 6.5% to 8.5% of which appear only once. The data derive from a study of human T cells and chemical hapten exposure. Whole blood that had not been fractionated was the source of extracted total RNA. CDR3 size: 12 residues. Trimming stripped 5 bases from V and 6 bases from J, with 8 bases between. From germline, CDR1 is KGHSH and CDR2 LQKENI.

The source is a male donor in good health. The chain employs TRBV18 and TRBJ1-5, with D possibly TRBD1 on 5 matching bases. In DNA, the CDR3 is TGTGCCAGCTCAGCAGACAGTCAGCCCCAGCATTTT. Amino acid sequence: CASSADSQPQHF.